The entry that follows covers one TCR beta chain sequence. Its specificity is not known. The sample belongs to a study of vaccination and CD4 T cells after COVID-19. Study at large: Recovered patients in the cohort numbered six men and four women, two of them Hispanic.

CDR1 and CDR2 (germline): SGHNT, YYREEE (reference sequence). The CDR3 has 18 residues. Deletions cut 0 bases from V and 1 base from J, with 19 bases between. The Oncomine TCR Beta short-read assay was what sequenced the DNA obtained from cultured CD4+ T cells. TCRdb analysed the PCR reads with MiXCR anew, one entry per CDR3 protein. Among approximately 24,000 distinct CDR3 sequences listed, around 65% were seen once. Study findings and constraints: Median SARS-CoV-2-reactive clonotype numbers rose nonsignificantly, roughly 21 to 38. For convalescent patients, 304 of the 307 vaccine-specific clones analyzed were classified as spike mono-reactive.

Noted treatment: roughly ten-day PBMC culture with coronavirus spike peptide pools or control peptides (ViraFEST assay). Cultures got half-medium changes with IL-2 on days 3 and 7. The sequence was obtained from a human donor who had recovered from COVID-19. The J gene is TRBJ2-5, the V gene TRBV5-4; TRBD1 might be the D (6 bases). Sample: CD4+ T cells from blood, cultured in vitro. The CDR3, as DNA: TGTGCCAGCAGCTTGGACCCGCATGGGGGCTTTCCCCAAGAGACCCAGTACTTC. Encoded protein: CASSLDPHGGFPQETQYF.